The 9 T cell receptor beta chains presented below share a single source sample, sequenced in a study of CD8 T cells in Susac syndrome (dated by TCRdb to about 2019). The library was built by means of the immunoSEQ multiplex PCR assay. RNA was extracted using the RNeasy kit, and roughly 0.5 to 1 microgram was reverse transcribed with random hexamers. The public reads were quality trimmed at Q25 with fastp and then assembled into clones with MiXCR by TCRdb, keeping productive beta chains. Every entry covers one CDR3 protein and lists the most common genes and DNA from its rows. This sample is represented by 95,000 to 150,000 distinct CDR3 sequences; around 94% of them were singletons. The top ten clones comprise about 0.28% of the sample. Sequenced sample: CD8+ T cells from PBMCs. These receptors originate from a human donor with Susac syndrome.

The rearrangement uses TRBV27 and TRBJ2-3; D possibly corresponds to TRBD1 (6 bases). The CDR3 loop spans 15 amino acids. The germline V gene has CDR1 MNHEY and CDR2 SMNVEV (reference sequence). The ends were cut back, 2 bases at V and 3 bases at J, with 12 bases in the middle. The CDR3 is CASSLGQGLTDTQYF. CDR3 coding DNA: TGTGCCAGCAGTTTAGGGCAGGGGCTGACAGATACGCAGTATTTT.

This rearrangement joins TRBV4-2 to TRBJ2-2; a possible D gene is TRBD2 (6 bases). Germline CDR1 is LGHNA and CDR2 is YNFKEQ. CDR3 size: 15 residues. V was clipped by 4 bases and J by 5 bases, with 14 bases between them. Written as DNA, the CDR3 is TGTGCCAGCAGCCCCCGGGCTAGCGAGACCGGGGAGCTGTTTTTT. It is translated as CASSPRASETGELFF.

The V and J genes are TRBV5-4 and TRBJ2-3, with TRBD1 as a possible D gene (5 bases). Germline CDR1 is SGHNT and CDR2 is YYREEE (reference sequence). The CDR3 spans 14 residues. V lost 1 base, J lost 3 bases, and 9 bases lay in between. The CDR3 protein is CASSLTGLTDTQYF. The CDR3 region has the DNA TGTGCCAGCAGCTTGACAGGATTAACAGATACGCAGTATTTT.

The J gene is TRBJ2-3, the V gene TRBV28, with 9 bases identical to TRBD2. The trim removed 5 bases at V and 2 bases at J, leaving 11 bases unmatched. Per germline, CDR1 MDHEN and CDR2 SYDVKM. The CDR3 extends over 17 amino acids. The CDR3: CASSRPIAGADTDTQYF. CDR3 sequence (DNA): TGTGCCAGCAGTCGCCCCATAGCGGGGGCGGACACAGATACGCAGTATTTT.

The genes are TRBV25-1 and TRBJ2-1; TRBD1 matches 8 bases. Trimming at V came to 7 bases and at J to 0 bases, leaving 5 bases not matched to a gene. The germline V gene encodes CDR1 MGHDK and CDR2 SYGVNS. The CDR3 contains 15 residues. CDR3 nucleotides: TGTGCCAGCACTCCCGGGACAGGCTCCTACAATGAGCAGTTCTTC. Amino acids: CASTPGTGSYNEQFF.

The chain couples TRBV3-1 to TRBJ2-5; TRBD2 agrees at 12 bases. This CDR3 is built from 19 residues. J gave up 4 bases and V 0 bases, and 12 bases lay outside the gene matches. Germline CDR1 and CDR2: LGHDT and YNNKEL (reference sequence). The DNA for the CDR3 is TGTGCCAGCAGCCAAGATAGGGCTAGCGGGGGGGCGAGACGAGAGACCCAGTACTTC. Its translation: CASSQDRASGGARRETQYF.

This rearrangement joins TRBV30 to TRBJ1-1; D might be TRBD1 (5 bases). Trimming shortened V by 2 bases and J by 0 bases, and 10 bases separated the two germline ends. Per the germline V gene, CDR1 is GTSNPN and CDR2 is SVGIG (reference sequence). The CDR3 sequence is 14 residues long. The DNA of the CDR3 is TGTGCCTGGAGTCTCGACAGTTTGAACACTGAAGCTTTCTTT. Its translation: CAWSLDSLNTEAFF.

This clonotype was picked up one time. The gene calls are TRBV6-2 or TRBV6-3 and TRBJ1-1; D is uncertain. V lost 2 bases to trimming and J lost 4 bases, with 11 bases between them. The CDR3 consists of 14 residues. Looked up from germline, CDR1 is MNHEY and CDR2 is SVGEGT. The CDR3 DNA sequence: TGTGCCAGCAGTTACCGCCAGTATGGCACTGAAGCTTTCTTT. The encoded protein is CASSYRQYGTEAFF.

CDR3 in amino acids: CASSVDSGANNEQFF. The CDR3 DNA reads TGTGCCAGCAGCGTAGATAGCGGGGCTAACAATGAGCAGTTCTTC. The chain uses TRBV9 and TRBJ2-1; TRBD2 aligns across 8 bases. Germline V lookup: CDR1 SGDLS, CDR2 YYNGEE. The V gene end was trimmed by 0 bases and the J gene end by 5 bases; junction bases not matched to a gene: 4. The CDR3 spans 15 residues.